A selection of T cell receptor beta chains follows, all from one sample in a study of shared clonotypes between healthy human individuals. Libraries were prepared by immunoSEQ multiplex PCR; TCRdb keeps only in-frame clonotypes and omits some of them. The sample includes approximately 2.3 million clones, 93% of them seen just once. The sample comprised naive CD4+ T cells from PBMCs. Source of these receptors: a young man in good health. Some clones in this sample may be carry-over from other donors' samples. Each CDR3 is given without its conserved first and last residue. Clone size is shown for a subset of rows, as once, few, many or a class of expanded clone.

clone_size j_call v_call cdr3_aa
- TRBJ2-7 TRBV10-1 ASLRHGASYEQY
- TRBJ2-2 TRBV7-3 ASSLLGQGAYGELF
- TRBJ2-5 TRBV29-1 SVEGTGLSKETQY
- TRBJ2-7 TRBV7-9 ASSPRLKNSSYEQY
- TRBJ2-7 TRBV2 ASSEQGNEQY
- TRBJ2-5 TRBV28 ASSTSPGGQY
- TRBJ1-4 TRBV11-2 ASSLVGGQGEKLF
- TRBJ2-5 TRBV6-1 ASSEKAETQY
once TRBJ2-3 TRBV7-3 ASSLNGLSPDTQY
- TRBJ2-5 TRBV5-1 ASSLVVSFDAETQY
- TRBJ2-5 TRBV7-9 ASSLRGADQETQY
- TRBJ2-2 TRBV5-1 ASSSGARPGELF
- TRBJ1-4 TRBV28 ASTQGGEKLF
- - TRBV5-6 ASSYTSGRYEQY
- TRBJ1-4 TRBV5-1 ASRDIRREKLF
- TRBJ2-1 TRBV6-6 ASSGLAISSYNEQF
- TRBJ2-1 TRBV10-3 AISDRDNEQF
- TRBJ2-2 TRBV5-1 ASSLGQGVTGELF
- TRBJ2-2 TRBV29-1 SVALTGANTGELF
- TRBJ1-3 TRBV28 ASSLPWGLYGNTIY
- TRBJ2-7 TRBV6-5 ASSSLQGGEQY
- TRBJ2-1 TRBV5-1 ASSPEKLYNEQF
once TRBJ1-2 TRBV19 ASSWDRAGNGYT
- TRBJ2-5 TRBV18 ASSPQPAQETQY
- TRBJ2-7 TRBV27 ASSLLGTVYEQY
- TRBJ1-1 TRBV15 ATSATGTAEQGNTEAF
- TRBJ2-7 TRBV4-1 ASSQVGYEQY
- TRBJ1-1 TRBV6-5 ASSYSGPTSTEAF
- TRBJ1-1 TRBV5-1 ASIDTGSNTEAF
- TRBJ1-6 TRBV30 AWSVLARGINSPLH
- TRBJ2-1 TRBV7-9 ASSPFHEQF
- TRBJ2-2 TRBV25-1 ASSESGRGELF
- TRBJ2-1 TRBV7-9 ASSLWGSSYNEQF
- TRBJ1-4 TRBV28 ASRRGQVEKLF
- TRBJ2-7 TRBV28 ASKRTSGTYEQY
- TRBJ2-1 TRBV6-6 ATTSGPYNEQF
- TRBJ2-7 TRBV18 ASSLSSDRPSYEQY
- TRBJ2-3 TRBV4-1 ASSHLADTQY
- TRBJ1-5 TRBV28 ASRPGTHQPQH
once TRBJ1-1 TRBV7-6 ASSYRVNTEAF
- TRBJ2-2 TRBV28 ASLQAAGELF
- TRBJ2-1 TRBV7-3 ASSQNNGEQF
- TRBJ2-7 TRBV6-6 ASSTTTGGHEQY
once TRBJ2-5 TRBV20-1 SATRGETQY
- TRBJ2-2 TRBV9 ASSALSGRTLTGELF
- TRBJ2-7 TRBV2 ASRALFEQY
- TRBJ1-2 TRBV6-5 AGSGTGERGYGYT
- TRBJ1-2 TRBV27 ASRPRGQGYT